This entry features one T cell receptor beta chain sequence. The sample comes from a study of blood T cell repertoires in COVID-19. About the research overall: Italy, Spain and the United States were the sources of the convalescent and acute COVID-19 samples.

Original processing notes: Nucleated cell number was recorded as an estimate derived from reference gene primer amplification. The repertoire was sequenced with immunoSEQ multiplex PCR; TCRdb's copy has only in-frame clones and lacks some. V and J calls and clone size are those listed in that table; D and trimming were worked out from the DNA. The sample includes under 150,000 clones, 80% to 85% of them seen just once. V was clipped by 4 bases and J by 4 bases; unmatched bases: 9. The CDR3 runs to 16 residues. CDR1 is LGHNA, CDR2 YNFKEQ, per germline. This rearrangement joins TRBV4-2 to TRBJ2-2, with TRBD2 matching 7 bases. Sequencing was carried out using peripheral blood. The TCR sequence derives from a woman in her sixties with acute or convalescent COVID-19. The CDR3 nucleotides read TGTGCCAGCAGCCTCCCTGGGGGGGACCCCACCGGGGAGCTGTTTTTT. This sequence encodes CASSLPGGDPTGELFF.